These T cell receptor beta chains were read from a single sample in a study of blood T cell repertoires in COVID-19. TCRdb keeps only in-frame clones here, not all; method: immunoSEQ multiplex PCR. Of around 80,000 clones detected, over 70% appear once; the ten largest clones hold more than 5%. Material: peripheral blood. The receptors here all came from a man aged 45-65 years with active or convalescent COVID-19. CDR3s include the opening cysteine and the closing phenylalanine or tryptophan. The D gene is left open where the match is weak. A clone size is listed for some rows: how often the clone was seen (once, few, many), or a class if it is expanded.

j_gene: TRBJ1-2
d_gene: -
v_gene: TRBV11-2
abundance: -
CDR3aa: CASSPALTENYGYTF
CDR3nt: TGTGCCAGCAGCCCGGCCTTGACTGAGAACTATGGCTACACCTTC

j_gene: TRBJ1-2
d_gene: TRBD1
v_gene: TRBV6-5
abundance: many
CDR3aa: CASSYSKGAEGYGYTF
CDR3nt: TGTGCCAGCAGTTACTCTAAGGGGGCGGAGGGCTATGGCTACACCTTC

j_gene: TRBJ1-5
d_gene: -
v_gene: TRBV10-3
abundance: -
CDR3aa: CAGAAYSNQPQHF
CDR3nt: TGTGCCGGAGCGGCGTATAGCAATCAGCCCCAGCATTTT

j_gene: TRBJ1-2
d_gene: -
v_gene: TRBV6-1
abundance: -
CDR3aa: CASSEIFGQTFYGYTF
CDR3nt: TGTGCCAGCAGTGAAATCTTCGGACAGACATTCTATGGCTACACCTTC

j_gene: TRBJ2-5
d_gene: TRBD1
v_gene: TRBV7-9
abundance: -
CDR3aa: CASSFRSGGETQYF
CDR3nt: TGTGCCAGCAGCTTTCGCTCAGGGGGAGAGACCCAGTACTTC

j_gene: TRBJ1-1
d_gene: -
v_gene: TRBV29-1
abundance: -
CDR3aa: CSVRRGGNTEAFF
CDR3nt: TGCAGCGTCAGAAGGGGAGGGAACACTGAAGCTTTCTTT

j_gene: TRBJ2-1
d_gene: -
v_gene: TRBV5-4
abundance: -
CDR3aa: CASSPQRGAGDYNEQFF
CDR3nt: TGTGCCAGCAGCCCCCAAAGGGGGGCGGGGGACTACAATGAGCAGTTCTTC

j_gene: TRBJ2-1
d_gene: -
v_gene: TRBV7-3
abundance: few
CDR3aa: CASCLGPEDEQFF
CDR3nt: TGTGCCAGCTGCCTAGGCCCGGAGGATGAGCAGTTCTTC

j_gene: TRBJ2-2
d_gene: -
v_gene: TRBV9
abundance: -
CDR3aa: CASSVRLEVPGELFF
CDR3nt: TGTGCCAGCAGCGTTCGACTAGAGGTTCCCGGGGAGCTGTTTTTT

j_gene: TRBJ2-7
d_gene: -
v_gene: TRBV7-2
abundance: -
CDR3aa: CASSLRQGLGDEQYF
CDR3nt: TGTGCCAGCAGCTTACGACAGGGACTGGGGGACGAGCAGTACTTC

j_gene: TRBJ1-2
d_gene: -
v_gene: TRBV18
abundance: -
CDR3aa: CASSPGQSNYGYTF
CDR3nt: TGTGCCAGCTCACCCGGACAGTCTAACTATGGCTACACCTTC

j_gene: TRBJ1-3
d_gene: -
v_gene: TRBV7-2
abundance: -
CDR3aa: CASSLVPISGNTIYF
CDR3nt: TGTGCCAGCAGCTTAGTTCCCATCTCTGGAAACACCATATATTTT

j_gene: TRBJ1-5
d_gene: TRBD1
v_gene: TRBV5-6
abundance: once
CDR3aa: CASSWGQQNQPQHF
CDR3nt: TGTGCCAGCAGCTGGGGACAGCAAAATCAGCCCCAGCATTTT

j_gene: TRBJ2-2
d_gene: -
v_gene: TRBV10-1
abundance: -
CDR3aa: CASSESGAGELFF
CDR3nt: TGCGCCAGCAGTGAGTCAGGGGCCGGGGAGCTGTTTTTT

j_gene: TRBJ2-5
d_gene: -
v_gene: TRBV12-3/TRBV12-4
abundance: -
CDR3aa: CASSLTETGMYF
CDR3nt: TGTGCCAGCAGTTTAACGGAAACAGGGATGTACTTC

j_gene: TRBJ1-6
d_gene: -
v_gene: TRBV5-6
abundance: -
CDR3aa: CASSRGRGGYNSPLHF
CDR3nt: TGTGCCAGCAGCCGCGGAAGAGGGGGCTATAATTCACCCCTCCACTTT

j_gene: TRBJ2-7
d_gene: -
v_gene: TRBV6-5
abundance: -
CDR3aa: CASSYGRGHEQYF
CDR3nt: TGTGCCAGCAGTTATGGAAGGGGCCACGAGCAGTACTTC

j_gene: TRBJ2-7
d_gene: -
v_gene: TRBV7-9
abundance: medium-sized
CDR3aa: CASSSDWLEQYF
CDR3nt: TGTGCCAGCAGTTCGGACTGGCTAGAGCAGTACTTC

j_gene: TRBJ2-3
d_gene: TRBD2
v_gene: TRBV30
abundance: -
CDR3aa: CAWMGGGTDTQYF
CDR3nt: TGTGCCTGGATGGGAGGGGGCACAGATACGCAGTATTTT

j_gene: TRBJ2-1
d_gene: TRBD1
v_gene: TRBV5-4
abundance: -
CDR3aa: CASSSRDRGRNEQFF
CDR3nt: TGTGCCAGCAGCAGCCGGGACAGGGGAAGGAATGAGCAGTTCTTC

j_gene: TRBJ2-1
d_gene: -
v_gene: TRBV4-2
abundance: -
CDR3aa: CASSQESYPQHAEQFF
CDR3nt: TGTGCCAGCAGCCAAGAGTCGTACCCCCAACACGCTGAGCAGTTCTTC

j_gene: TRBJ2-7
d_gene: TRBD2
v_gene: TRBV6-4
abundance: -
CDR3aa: CASSEGSGGGYEQYF
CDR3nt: TGTGCCAGCAGCGAAGGTTCGGGGGGAGGCTACGAGCAGTACTTC

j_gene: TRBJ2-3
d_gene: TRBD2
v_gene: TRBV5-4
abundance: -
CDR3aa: CASSNGRASGGLGTDTQYF
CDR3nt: TGTGCCAGCAGCAACGGGAGGGCTAGCGGGGGCCTGGGAACAGATACGCAGTATTTT

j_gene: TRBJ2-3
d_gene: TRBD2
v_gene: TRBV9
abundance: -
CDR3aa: CASSVALAGDTDTQYF
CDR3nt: TGTGCCAGCAGCGTCGCTCTGGCGGGAGATACAGATACGCAGTATTTT

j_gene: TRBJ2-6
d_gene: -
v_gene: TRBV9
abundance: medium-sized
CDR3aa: CASSLGESSGANVLTF
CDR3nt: TGTGCCAGCAGCCTAGGCGAGAGCTCTGGGGCCAACGTCCTGACTTTC

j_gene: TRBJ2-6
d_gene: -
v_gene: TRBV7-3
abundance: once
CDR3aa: CASSVGGPDSGANVLTF
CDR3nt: TGTGCCAGCAGCGTCGGGGGGCCAGACTCTGGGGCCAACGTCCTGACTTTC

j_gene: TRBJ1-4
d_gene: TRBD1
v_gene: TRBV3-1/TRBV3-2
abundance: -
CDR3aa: CASSRRGRRTNEKLFF
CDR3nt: TGTGCCAGCAGCCGAAGGGGGCGACGAACTAATGAAAAACTGTTTTTT

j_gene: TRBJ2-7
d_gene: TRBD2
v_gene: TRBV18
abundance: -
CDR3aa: CASSLSASGGAGEQYF
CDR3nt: TGTGCCAGCTCACTGTCCGCTAGCGGGGGGGCAGGCGAGCAGTACTTC

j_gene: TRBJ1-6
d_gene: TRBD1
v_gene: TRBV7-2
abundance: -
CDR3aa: CASSLRQGSDSPLHF
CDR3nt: TGTGCCAGCAGCTTGAGACAGGGGAGCGATTCACCCCTCCACTTT

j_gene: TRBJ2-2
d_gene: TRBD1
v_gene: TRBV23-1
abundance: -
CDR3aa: CASSAKDRVGTGELFF
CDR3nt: TGCGCCAGCAGTGCTAAAGACAGGGTGGGCACCGGGGAGCTGTTTTTT

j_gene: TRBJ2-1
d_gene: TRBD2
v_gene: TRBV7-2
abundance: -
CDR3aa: CASSLAPSGGLAYNEQFF
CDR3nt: TGTGCCAGCAGCTTAGCGCCTAGCGGGGGCCTTGCCTACAATGAGCAGTTCTTC